The clone carrying this T cell receptor beta chain came up once. Reverse transcription of about 0.5 to 1 ug RNA was carried out with random hexamers. MiXCR was run by TCRdb on the immunoSEQ multiplex PCR reads, yielding one entry per CDR3 protein. Of about 300,000 distinct CDR3 sequences in the sample, 65% to 90% are singletons; the top ten hold around 0.2%. V was cut by 2 bases and J by 2 bases, with 4 bases left in between. There are 13 residues in the CDR3. Germline-derived CDR1 and CDR2 are MNHEY and SMNVEV (reference sequence). The data were taken from a study of CD8 T cells in Susac syndrome. The TCR comes from a human donor with multiple sclerosis. The chain carries TRBV27 and TRBJ2-1; no firm D call. Sequencing was performed on CD8+ T cells from PBMCs. CDR3 DNA sequence: TGTGCCAGCAGTTTAAGGCCCTACAATGAGCAGTTCTTC. Amino acids: CASSLRPYNEQFF.